A selection of T cell receptor beta chains follows, all from one sample in a study of Ad26.COV2.S vaccination and SARS-CoV-2 variants. The method was immunoSEQ multiplex PCR; TCRdb's version includes in-frame clones alone and lacks a portion of them. The repertoire consists of some 300,000 clones, with around 84% occurring once and the leading ten covering less than 2%. The source was peripheral blood, collected in a trial of Ad26.COV2.S vaccine versus placebo. All receptors derive from a person aged 18-65 years who received the Ad26.COV2.S COVID-19 vaccine or a placebo. Both conserved end residues are trimmed from each CDR3. Expanded clones are given a class, and other clones once, few, many or no size at all.

v_call: TRBV7-9; j_call: TRBJ2-1; clone_size: .; cdr3_aa: ASSLLAGGRNEQF
v_call: TRBV6-2/TRBV6-3; j_call: TRBJ1-5; clone_size: .; cdr3_aa: ASSRTGLGQPQH
v_call: TRBV6-1; j_call: TRBJ1-1; clone_size: .; cdr3_aa: ASSEGPQNTEAF
v_call: TRBV6-6; j_call: TRBJ2-7; clone_size: .; cdr3_aa: ASSSRAGYEQY
v_call: TRBV6-1; j_call: TRBJ2-2; clone_size: .; cdr3_aa: ASSTNLGLF
v_call: TRBV7-8; j_call: TRBJ1-2; clone_size: .; cdr3_aa: ASTPGRQHYGYT
v_call: TRBV5-4; j_call: TRBJ2-5; clone_size: .; cdr3_aa: ASILNPGGETQY
v_call: TRBV28; j_call: TRBJ1-6; clone_size: once; cdr3_aa: ASSYSTGNSPLH
v_call: TRBV20-1; j_call: TRBJ1-5; clone_size: .; cdr3_aa: SASGGPREPQH
v_call: TRBV6-6; j_call: TRBJ1-2; clone_size: once; cdr3_aa: ASRPGQYNYGYT
v_call: TRBV28; j_call: TRBJ2-3; clone_size: .; cdr3_aa: ASSSAGTGRLPFAGGVGDTQY
v_call: TRBV6-5; j_call: TRBJ2-2; clone_size: .; cdr3_aa: ASRPMRSAGELF
v_call: TRBV19; j_call: TRBJ2-3; clone_size: .; cdr3_aa: ASSKLAGGPDTQY
v_call: TRBV6-2/TRBV6-3; j_call: TRBJ2-5; clone_size: .; cdr3_aa: ASSYIGGPSQQY
v_call: TRBV9; j_call: TRBJ1-1; clone_size: .; cdr3_aa: ASSVGAGLNTEAF
v_call: TRBV9; j_call: TRBJ2-1; clone_size: .; cdr3_aa: ASSLSASRVPGQGYNEQF
v_call: TRBV3-1/TRBV3-2; j_call: TRBJ1-3; clone_size: .; cdr3_aa: ASSQPGQGSSIY
v_call: TRBV5-5; j_call: TRBJ2-2; clone_size: .; cdr3_aa: ASSLGGTNTGELF
v_call: TRBV3-1/TRBV3-2; j_call: TRBJ2-3; clone_size: .; cdr3_aa: ASSQDLRAGGTDTQY
v_call: TRBV7-2; j_call: TRBJ1-6; clone_size: few; cdr3_aa: ASSLGRVAPLH
v_call: TRBV2; j_call: TRBJ1-5; clone_size: .; cdr3_aa: ASTKDGRNQPQH
v_call: TRBV5-1; j_call: TRBJ1-1; clone_size: .; cdr3_aa: ASSWAPNPPLRVTNTEAF
v_call: TRBV5-1; j_call: TRBJ2-3; clone_size: once; cdr3_aa: ASSLNSPTGADTQY
v_call: TRBV5-4; j_call: TRBJ2-3; clone_size: .; cdr3_aa: ASSLAGAPDTQY
v_call: TRBV10-3; j_call: TRBJ1-1; clone_size: .; cdr3_aa: AILPHGGLEAF
v_call: TRBV3-1/TRBV3-2; j_call: TRBJ2-5; clone_size: once; cdr3_aa: ASSHYDFYWDREQETQY
v_call: TRBV6-5; j_call: TRBJ1-2; clone_size: .; cdr3_aa: ASRTDVGAGGYT
v_call: TRBV7-3; j_call: TRBJ2-5; clone_size: .; cdr3_aa: ASSFDRGETQY
v_call: TRBV19; j_call: TRBJ2-7; clone_size: .; cdr3_aa: ATQRDRGYEQY
v_call: TRBV19; j_call: TRBJ2-5; clone_size: .; cdr3_aa: ASSNQETQY
v_call: TRBV5-6; j_call: TRBJ2-7; clone_size: .; cdr3_aa: ASSFRQGLLLEQY
v_call: TRBV2; j_call: TRBJ1-1; clone_size: once; cdr3_aa: ASRRTGTGNTEAF
v_call: TRBV5-1; j_call: TRBJ2-3; clone_size: .; cdr3_aa: ASSSGTSTDTQY
v_call: TRBV3-1/TRBV3-2; j_call: TRBJ2-5; clone_size: .; cdr3_aa: ASSLAGTQETQY
v_call: TRBV29-1; j_call: TRBJ1-1; clone_size: .; cdr3_aa: SVEETGLNTEAF